This is a list of T cell receptor beta chains from one sample in a study of CD8 T cells in Susac syndrome. TCRdb processed the immunoSEQ multiplex PCR reads anew with MiXCR; each CDR3 protein has one entry. Among about 140,000 distinct CDR3 sequences listed, 85% to 95% were seen once. Source material: CD4+ T cells from PBMCs. The receptors shown here come from a human donor with Susac syndrome. The CDR3 runs from the conserved cysteine through the conserved F or W. Fields, in order: V gene, CDR3 protein.

TRBV12-3/TRBV12-4	CAQLSGDTQYF
TRBV19	CASSIKGDTEAFF
TRBV28	CASSLRSHQPQHF
TRBV9	CASSVTPRDYGYTF
TRBV5-6	CASSRDRGLYEQYF
TRBV6-2/TRBV6-3	CASTYGGQRKAFF
TRBV30	CASGPGANVLTF
TRBV6-5	CASSYFPQGHPQETQYF
TRBV6-1	CASSEGWDPSGNTIYF
TRBV7-2	CASSYGATNEQFF
TRBV30	CAWSRGLNEQYF
TRBV25-1	CASSEYQGNSGANVLTF
TRBV4-3	CASSQETGVGYNEQFF
TRBV2	CASSERGIGNQPQHF
TRBV12-3/TRBV12-4	CASSFGGDQPQHF
TRBV12-3/TRBV12-4	CASKRTGEFYGYTF
TRBV11-1	CASSPRTGGNLETQYF
TRBV20-1	CSAIKLMGNTEAFF
TRBV7-3	CASSFGENNEQFF
TRBV14	CASSPSAGTWDF
TRBV7-3	CASSLRGLAGVTDTQYF
TRBV7-9	CASSPQGASSATQYF
TRBV4-3	CASSPQILAGYEQYF
TRBV20-1	CSASREDEKLFF
TRBV29-1	CSVEALNTEAFF
TRBV30	CAWSQTGLSGTIYF
TRBV30	CAWSTGNNQPQHF
TRBV25-1	CASSGSPGLGDEQFF
TRBV7-2	CASRSSGGALNEQFF
TRBV29-1	CSVEAVYNEQFF
TRBV4-3	CASSQESGGSYEQYF
TRBV9	CASSSSGTANYEQYF
TRBV12-3/TRBV12-4	CASSLEGILQETQYF
TRBV3-1	CASSQAIRLAGDTQYF
TRBV20-1	CSATREVPYNEQFF
TRBV7-8	CASSWLVSTDTQYF
TRBV30	CAWRVTRAAGELFF
TRBV4-3	CASSQEGQENSPLHF
TRBV30	CAWTIAGGTYEQYF
TRBV24-1	CAISGWTRTEDTQYF
TRBV4-1	CASSDRVGDGYTF
TRBV9	CASSVQYGEQYF
TRBV7-3	CASSSRGRNEQFF
TRBV20-1	CSARSQGDGYTF
TRBV20-1	CSALLTNEKLFF
TRBV10-2	CASSQGGEAFF
TRBV5-4	CATLNSGSFSTNDEQFF
TRBV29-1	CSVVLFGLNYGYTF
TRBV27	CASSPHGSDTQYF
TRBV12-5	CASGPTGYEQYF
TRBV27	CASKPPDGLFF
TRBV7-2	CASSLGGRTGEQYF
TRBV5-1	CASSWNRGNYGYTF